This TCR beta chain was sequenced for a study of T cells in Graves' hyperthyroidism and ophthalmopathy. CDR3 length equals 15 residues. The germline gives CDR1 SGHVT, CDR2 SQSDAQ. The V end lost 1 base, the J end lost 0 bases, and 6 bases lay between the germline ends. Patients aged 18 to 65 had newly diagnosed hyperthyroidism that had lasted under 2 months. This clonotype showed up just a few times. Amplification yielded TCR beta CDR3 regions, with RNA transcripts as the source. Initially, a first-round RT-PCR of the TCR CDR3 employed the HTBI primer set. TCRdb passed the multiplex PCR reads through MiXCR, listing each CDR3 protein once. The repertoire holds about 680,000 distinct CDR3 sequences, with roughly 32% as singletons.

The genes are TRBV7-4 and TRBJ2-2; D is undetermined. The receptor comes from a woman aged 40-49 years with Graves' hyperthyroidism. The sequencing input was blood. CDR3 DNA: TGTGCCAGCAGCTTAGACCCTCCGAACACCGGGGAGCTGTTTTTT. Translating it yields CASSLDPPNTGELFF. Looking up the rest from reference TRBV7-4 and TRBJ2-2 gives the full variable domain: GAGVSQSPRYKVAKRGRDVALRCDSISGHVTLYWYRQTLGQGSEVLTYSQSDAQRDKSGRPSGRFSAERPERSVSTLKIQRTEQGDSAVYLCASSLDPPNTGELFFGEGSRLTVL.